This TCR beta chain was found in a study of human T cells and chemical hapten exposure (dated by TCRdb to the early 2020s). Background on the whole study: For sensitization, 2% DPC in acetone was applied to a 2 cm by 2 cm area of upper inner arm skin. Patients additionally received weekly therapeutic DPC doses to the scalp throughout the approximately 25-week study period. Patch testing on the upper back used Finn chambers containing 0.01% DPC, with scoring done after 6 days according to International Contact Dermatitis Research Group standards. Alopecia areata with under or over 50% scalp involvement, alopecia totalis and alopecia universalis were represented in the patient cohort, which was mostly female. Libraries were combined into a pool for sequencing, and differences in TCR yield between samples came mainly from small differences in library volumes within the pool. This study followed changes in the peripheral blood TCR repertoire in vivo during primary and secondary sensitization of alopecia patients to the hapten diphenylcyclopropenone (DPC). Blood samples were taken from patients before sensitization (week 0) and then at 2, 6 and about 24 weeks after DPC sensitization. Twenty-nine alopecia patients gave blood for TCR sequencing at one to four time points (pre-sensitization, 2, 6 and 24 weeks).

Reading the label with the study, this specimen's time point is: patch test 1, 2 weeks after DPC sensitization. According to the study, the label for this sample's treatment or condition signals: therapeutic diphenylcyclopropenone sensitization with weekly scalp DPC. At each patch-test visit, blood was drawn before the patch test was applied. Patients were considered eligible if aged 18 to 70, diagnosed with alopecia and deemed suitable for DPC therapy, and patients were excluded if pregnant. Total RNA was isolated from unfractionated whole blood collected in Tempus Blood RNA tubes. The investigation overall reported the following: Repeated subsampling changed both the strength of the expansion versus patch-test correlation and the threshold at which the correlation became significant. All patients had alopecia, a presumed autoimmune disease, so their immune response might differ from that of healthy individuals. The number of PT1 expanded TCRs positively correlated with patch test score, significant at thresholds 8, 16 and 32 but not 4. DPC sensitization did not change the number of TCRs with a frequency above 1 in 1000, and there was no evidence of changes in global repertoire structure. Expanded TCRs formed significantly more large CDR3 similarity clusters than pre-sensitization or healthy control sets, consistent with antigen-driven responses.

Libraries were made using RACE. The run used a NextSeq 500. During library preparation, unique molecular identifiers were attached to individual cDNA molecules so that TCRs could be counted quantitatively and reproducibly. For every blood RNA sample, sequencing covered both the TCR alpha and TCR beta chains. Regarding the original processing steps: The median number of TCRs per sample was 95,638, ranging from roughly 20,000 to 700,000. V, J and CDR3 annotation of the TCR reads was performed with the Decombinator software suite. To make PS versus PT1 abundance plots, every sample was subsampled to the same number of TCRs (28,000). TCRs were defined as expanded if absent before sensitization and observed at least eight times at the 2-week time point. TCRdb reprocessing: public reads trimmed at Q25 with fastp, clones called with MiXCR, in-frame beta chains kept. Under each unique CDR3 protein, matching rows form one entry showing the most common genes and DNA. The V and J calls shown here were made by TCRdb, not taken from the authors' results. This sample lists over 65,000 distinct CDR3 sequences; around 11% were detected once. The top ten hold about 4.2% of the sample.

Concerning this clonotype itself: Its antigen remains undetermined. Base qualities are missing; no much larger clone stands one base away.

Inclusive of the bounding cysteine and phenylalanine, the CDR3 is 13 residues long. Only CDR3 DNA is held: 39 bases, read in frame from base 1. After removal of 1 base from V and 5 bases from J, the junction retains 5 bases not matched to a gene. CDR1 and CDR2 were assigned from the germline V gene (reference sequence) as DFQATT and SNEGSKA. Sample: whole blood, taken in connection with sensitization to the hapten diphenylcyclopropenone (DPC). This clonotype originated in a woman aged 45-65 years with alopecia areata. Some clones in this sample may be carry-over from other donors' samples. The chain is encoded by TRBV20-1 joined to TRBJ2-7; 7 bases in the junction line up with TRBD1. The nucleotide sequence reads as follows: TGCAGTGCTAGAGTTGAGACAGGGAACGAGCAGTACTTC. It translates to CSARVETGNEQYF.